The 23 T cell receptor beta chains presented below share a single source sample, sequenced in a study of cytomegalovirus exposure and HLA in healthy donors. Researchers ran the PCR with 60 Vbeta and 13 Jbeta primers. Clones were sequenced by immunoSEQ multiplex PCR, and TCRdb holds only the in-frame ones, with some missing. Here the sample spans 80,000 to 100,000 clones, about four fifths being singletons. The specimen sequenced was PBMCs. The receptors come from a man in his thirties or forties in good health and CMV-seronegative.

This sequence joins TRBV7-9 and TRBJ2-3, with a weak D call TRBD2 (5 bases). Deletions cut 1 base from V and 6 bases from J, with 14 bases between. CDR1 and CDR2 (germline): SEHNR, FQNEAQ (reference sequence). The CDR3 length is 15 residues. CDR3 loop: CASSLVVGDYDTQYF. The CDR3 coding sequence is TGTGCCAGCAGCTTAGTGGTGGGAGATTACGATACGCAGTATTTT.

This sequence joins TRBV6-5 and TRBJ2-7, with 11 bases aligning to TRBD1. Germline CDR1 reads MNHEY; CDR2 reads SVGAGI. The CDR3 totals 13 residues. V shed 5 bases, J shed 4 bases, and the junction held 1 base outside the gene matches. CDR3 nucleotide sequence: TGTGCCAGCAGTCGGGACAGGGGGTACGAGCAGTACTTC. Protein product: CASSRDRGYEQYF.

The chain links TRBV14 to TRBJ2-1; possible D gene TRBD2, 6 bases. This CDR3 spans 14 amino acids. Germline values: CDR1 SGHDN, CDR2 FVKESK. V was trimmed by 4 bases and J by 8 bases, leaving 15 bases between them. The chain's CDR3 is CASSRGTFRDEQFF. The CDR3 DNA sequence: TGTGCCAGCAGCCGCGGGACTTTTAGGGATGAGCAGTTCTTC.

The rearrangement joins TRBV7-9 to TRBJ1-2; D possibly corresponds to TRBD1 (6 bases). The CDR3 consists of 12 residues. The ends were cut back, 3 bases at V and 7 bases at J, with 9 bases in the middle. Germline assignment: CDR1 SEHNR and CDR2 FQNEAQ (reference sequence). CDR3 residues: CASSLDRSGYTF. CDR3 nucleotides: TGTGCCAGCAGCTTGGACAGAAGTGGCTACACCTTC.

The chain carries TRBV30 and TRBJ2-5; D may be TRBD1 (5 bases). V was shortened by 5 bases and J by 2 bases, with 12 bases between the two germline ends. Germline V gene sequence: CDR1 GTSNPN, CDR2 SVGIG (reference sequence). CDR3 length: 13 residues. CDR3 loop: CAWEQVFQETQYF. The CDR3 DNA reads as TGTGCCTGGGAACAGGTTTTTCAAGAGACCCAGTACTTC.

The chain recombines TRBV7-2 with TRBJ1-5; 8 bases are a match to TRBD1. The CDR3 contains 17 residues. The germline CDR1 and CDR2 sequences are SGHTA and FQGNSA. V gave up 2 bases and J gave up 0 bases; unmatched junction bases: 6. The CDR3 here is CASSLRAGGHSNQPQHF. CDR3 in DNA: TGTGCCAGCAGCTTAAGGGCAGGGGGCCATAGCAATCAGCCCCAGCATTTT.

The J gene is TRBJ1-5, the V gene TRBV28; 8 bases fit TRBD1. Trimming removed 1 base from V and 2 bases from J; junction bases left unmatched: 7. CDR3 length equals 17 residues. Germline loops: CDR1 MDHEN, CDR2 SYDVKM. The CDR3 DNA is TGTGCCAGCAGTTTATATACCGGACAGGGCGGCAATCAGCCCCAGCATTTT. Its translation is CASSLYTGQGGNQPQHF.

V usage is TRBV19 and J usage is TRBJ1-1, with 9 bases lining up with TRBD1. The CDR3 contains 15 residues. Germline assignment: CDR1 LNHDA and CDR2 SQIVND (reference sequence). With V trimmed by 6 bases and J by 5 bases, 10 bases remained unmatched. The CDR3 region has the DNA TGTGCCAGTAGGACCATAGGGACAGGGAATACTGAAGCTTTCTTT. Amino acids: CASRTIGTGNTEAFF.

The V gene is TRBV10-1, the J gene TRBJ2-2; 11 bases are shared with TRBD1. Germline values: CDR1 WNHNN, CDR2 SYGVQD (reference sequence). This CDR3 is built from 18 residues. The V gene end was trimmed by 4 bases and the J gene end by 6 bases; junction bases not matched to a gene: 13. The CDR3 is CASSAILGQGVTSGELFF. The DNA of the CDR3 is TGCGCCAGCAGTGCAATCCTGGGACAGGGGGTTACGTCCGGGGAGCTGTTTTTT.

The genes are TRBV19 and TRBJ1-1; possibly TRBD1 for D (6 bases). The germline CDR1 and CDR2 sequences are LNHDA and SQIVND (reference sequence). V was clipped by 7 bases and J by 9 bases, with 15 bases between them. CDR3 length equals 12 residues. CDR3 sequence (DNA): TGTGCCAGTACCCGGGGGGGGGCGAAAGCTTTCTTT. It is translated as CASTRGGAKAFF.

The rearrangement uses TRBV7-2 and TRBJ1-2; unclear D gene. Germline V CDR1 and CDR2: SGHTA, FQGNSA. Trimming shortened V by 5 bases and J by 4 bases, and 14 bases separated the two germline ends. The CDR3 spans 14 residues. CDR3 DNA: TGTGCCAGCAGCCGCTCCTCGCCAGTCTATGGCTACACCTTC. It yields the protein CASSRSSPVYGYTF. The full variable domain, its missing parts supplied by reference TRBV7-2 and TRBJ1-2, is GAGVSQSPSNKVTEKGKDVELRCDPISGHTALYWYRQSLGQGLEFLIYFQGNSAPDKSGLPSDRFSAERTGGSVSTLTIQRTQQEDSAVYLCASSRSSPVYGYTFGSGTRLTVV.

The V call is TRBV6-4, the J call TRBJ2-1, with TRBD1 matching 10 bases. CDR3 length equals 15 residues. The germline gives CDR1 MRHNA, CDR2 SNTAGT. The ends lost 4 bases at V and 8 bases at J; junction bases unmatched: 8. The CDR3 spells CASSVGTGAPDEQFF. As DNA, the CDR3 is TGTGCCAGCAGTGTGGGGACAGGGGCCCCTGATGAGCAGTTCTTC.

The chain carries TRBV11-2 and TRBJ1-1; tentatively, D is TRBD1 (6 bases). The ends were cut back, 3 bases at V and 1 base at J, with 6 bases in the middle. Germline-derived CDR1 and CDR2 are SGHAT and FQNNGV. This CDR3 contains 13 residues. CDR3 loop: CASSLGQNTEAFF. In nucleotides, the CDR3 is TGTGCCAGCAGCTTGGGACAGAACACTGAAGCTTTCTTT.

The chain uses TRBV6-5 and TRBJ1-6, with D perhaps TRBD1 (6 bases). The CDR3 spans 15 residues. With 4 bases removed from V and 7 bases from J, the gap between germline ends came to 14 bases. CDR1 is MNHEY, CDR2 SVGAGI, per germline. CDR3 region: CASSLDSRRNSPLHF. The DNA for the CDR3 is TGTGCCAGCAGTTTGGACAGCAGGAGAAATTCACCCCTCCACTTT.

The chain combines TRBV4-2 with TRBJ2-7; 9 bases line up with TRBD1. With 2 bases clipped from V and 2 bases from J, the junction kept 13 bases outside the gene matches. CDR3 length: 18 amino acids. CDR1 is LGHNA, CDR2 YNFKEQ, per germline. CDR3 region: CASSQNGAGTGLAYEQYF. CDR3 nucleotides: TGTGCCAGCAGCCAAAATGGGGCCGGGACAGGGTTGGCCTACGAGCAGTACTTC.

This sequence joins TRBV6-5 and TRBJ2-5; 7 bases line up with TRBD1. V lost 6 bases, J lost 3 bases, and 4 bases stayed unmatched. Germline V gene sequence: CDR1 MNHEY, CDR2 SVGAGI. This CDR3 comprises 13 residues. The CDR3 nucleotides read TGTGCCAGCAGCTTAGGGGGCGAAGAGACCCAGTACTTC. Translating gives CASSLGGEETQYF.

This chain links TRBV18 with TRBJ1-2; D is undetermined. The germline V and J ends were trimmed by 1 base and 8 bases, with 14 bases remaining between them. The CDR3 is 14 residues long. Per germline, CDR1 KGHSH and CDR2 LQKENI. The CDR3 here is CASSPRETVWGYTF. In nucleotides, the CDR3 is TGTGCCAGCTCACCACGCGAGACTGTTTGGGGCTACACCTTC.

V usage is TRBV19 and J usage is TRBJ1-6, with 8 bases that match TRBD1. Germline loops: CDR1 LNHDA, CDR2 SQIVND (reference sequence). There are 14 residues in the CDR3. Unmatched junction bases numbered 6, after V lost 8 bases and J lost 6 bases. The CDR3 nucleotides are TGTGCCAGTCAAGGACAGGGCCTTAATTCACCCCTCCACTTT. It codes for CASQGQGLNSPLHF.

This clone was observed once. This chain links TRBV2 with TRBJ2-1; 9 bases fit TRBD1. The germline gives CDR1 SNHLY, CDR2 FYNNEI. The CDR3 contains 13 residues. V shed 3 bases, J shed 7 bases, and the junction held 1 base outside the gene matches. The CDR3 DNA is TGTGCCAGCAGTGAGGACAGGGGAAATGAGCAGTTCTTC. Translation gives CASSEDRGNEQFF.

The CDR3 region has the DNA TGTGCCAGCAGTTTACAGGGAATCCCATATGGCTACACCTTC. Translation: CASSLQGIPYGYTF. V gene TRBV28 combines with J gene TRBJ1-2; maybe TRBD1 (5 bases). The V and J ends lost 2 bases and 5 bases respectively, with 12 bases between them. CDR1 and CDR2 from the germline V gene are MDHEN and SYDVKM. This CDR3 comprises 14 residues.

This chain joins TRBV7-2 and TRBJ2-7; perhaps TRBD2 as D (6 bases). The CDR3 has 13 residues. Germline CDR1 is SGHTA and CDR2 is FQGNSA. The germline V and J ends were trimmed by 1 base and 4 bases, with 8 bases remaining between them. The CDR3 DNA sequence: TGTGCCAGCAGCTTAGGACTAGATTACGAGCAGTACTTC. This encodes CASSLGLDYEQYF.

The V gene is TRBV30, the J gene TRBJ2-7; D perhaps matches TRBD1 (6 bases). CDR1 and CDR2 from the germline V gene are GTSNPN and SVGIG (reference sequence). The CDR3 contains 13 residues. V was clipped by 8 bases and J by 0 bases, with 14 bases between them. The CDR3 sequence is CAADSYSSYEQYF. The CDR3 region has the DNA TGTGCCGCGGACAGCTATTCCTCCTACGAGCAGTACTTC.

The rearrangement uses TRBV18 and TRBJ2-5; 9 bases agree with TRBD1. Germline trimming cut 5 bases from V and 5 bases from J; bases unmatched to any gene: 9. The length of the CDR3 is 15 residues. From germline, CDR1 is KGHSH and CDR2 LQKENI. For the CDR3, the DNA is TGTGCCAGCTCAGACGGGACAGGGAGTGCGGAGACCCAGTACTTC. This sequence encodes CASSDGTGSAETQYF.